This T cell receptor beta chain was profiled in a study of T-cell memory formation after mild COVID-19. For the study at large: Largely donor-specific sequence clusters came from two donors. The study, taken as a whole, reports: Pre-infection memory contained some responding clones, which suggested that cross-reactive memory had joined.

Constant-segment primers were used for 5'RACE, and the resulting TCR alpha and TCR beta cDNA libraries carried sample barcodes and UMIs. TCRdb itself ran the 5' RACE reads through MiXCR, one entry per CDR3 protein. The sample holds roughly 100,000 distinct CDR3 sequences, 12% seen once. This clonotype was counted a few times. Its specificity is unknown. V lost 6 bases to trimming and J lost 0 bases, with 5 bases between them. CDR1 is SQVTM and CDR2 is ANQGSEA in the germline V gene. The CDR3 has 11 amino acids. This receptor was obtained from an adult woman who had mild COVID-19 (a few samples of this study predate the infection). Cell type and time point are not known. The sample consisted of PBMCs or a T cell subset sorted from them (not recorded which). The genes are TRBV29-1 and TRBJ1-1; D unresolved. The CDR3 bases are TGCAGCGTAGGAGTGAACACTGAAGCTTTCTTT. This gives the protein CSVGVNTEAFF.